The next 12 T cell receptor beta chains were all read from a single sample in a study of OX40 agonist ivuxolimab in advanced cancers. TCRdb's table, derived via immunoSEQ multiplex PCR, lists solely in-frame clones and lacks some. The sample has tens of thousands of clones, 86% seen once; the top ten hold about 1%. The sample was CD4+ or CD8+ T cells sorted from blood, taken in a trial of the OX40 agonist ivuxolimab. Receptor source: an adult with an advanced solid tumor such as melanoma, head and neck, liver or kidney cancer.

CDR3 sequence: CASSPWTVNNGYTF. In DNA form, the CDR3 reads TGCGCCAGCAGCCCGTGGACAGTCAACAATGGCTACACCTTC. The V gene is TRBV5-1, the J gene TRBJ1-2; D is possibly TRBD1 (6 bases). This CDR3 contains 14 residues. V lost 4 bases and J lost 6, with 16 bases in between. Germline V gene sequence: CDR1 SGHRS, CDR2 YFSETQ.

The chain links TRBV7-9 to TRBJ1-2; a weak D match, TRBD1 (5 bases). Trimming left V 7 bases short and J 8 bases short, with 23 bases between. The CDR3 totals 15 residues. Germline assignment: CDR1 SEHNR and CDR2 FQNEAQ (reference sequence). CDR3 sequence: CASTYRSQGPGGYTF. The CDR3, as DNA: TGTGCCAGCACCTACCGGAGCCAGGGACCTGGGGGCTACACCTTC. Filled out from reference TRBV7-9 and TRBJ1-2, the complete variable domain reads DTGVSQNPRHKITKRGQNVTFRCDPISEHNRLYWYRQTLGQGPEFLTYFQNEAQLEKSRLLSDRFSAERPKGSFSTLEIQRTEQGDSAMYLCASTYRSQGPGGYTFGSGTRLTVV.

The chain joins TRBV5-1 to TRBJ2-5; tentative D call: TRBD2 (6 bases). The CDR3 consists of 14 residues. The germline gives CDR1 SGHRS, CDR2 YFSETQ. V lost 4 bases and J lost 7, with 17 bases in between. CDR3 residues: CASSTGRGMGTQYF. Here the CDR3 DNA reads TGCGCCAGCAGCACCGGACGGGGGATGGGGACCCAGTACTTC.

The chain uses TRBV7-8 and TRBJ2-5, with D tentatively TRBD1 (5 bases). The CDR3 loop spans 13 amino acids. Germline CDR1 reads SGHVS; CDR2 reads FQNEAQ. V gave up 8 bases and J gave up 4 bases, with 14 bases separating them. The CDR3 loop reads CASGRQLGETQYF. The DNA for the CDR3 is TGTGCCAGCGGGCGACAGCTAGGAGAGACCCAGTACTTC.

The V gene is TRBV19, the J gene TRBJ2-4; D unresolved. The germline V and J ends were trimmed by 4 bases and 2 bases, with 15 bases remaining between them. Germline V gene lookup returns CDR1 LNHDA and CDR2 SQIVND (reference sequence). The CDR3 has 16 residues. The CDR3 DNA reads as TGTGCCAGTAGTACTTCGACCTTTACCACCAAAAACATTCAGTACTTC. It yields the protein CASSTSTFTTKNIQYF.

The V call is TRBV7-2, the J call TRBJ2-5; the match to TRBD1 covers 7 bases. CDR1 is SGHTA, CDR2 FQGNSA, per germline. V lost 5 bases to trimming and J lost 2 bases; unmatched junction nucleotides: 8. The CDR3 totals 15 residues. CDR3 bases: TGTGCCAGCAGCCCTAGGACAGGTCCGCAAGAGACCCAGTACTTC. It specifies CASSPRTGPQETQYF.

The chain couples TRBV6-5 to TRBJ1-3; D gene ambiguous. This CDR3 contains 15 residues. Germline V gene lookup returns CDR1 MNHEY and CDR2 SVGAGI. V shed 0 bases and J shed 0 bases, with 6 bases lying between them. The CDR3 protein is CASSYSWDSGNTIYF. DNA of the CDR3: TGTGCCAGCAGTTACTCCTGGGACTCTGGAAACACCATATATTTT.

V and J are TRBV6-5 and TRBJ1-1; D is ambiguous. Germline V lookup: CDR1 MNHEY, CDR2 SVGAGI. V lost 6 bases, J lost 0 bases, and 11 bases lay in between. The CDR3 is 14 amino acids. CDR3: CASSERYMNTEAFF. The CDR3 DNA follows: TGTGCCAGCAGCGAAAGATACATGAACACTGAAGCTTTCTTT.

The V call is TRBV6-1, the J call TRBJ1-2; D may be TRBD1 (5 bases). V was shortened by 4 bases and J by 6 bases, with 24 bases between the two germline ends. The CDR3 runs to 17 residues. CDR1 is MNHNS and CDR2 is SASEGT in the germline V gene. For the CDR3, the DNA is TGTGCCAGCAGTGGCGGGGTGGGGCGGAGGTTGGTGGATGGCTACACCTTC. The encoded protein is CASSGGVGRRLVDGYTF.

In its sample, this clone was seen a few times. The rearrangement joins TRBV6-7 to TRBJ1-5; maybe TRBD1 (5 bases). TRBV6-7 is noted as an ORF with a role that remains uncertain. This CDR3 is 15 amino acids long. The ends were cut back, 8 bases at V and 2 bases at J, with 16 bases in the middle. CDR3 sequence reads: CASPGAGGCNQPQHF. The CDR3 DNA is TGTGCCAGCCCCGGGGCGGGAGGCTGCAATCAGCCCCAGCATTTT.

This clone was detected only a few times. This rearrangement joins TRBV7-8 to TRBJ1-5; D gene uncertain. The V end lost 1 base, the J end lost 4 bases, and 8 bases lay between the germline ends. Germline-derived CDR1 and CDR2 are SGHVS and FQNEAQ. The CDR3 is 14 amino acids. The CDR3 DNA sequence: TGTGCCAGCAGCTTAGACGAGCAGAATCAGCCCCAGCATTTT. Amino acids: CASSLDEQNQPQHF.

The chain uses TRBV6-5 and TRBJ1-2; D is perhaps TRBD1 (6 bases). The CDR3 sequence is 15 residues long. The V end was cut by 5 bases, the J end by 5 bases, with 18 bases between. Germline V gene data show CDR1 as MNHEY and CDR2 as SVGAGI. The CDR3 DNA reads TGTGCCAGCAGTCCTAAGACAGGTCTCCTTTATGGCTACACCTTC. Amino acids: CASSPKTGLLYGYTF.